The entry below describes one TCR beta chain. The antigen this receptor binds is unknown. Nothing much larger sits one base from this clone, and base qualities are not available. Only healthy Caucasian donors were included. Three pairs of female monozygotic twins, all aged roughly 18 to 30 years, made up the twin cohort. Positive isolation kits from Invitrogen were used to isolate CD4+ and CD8+ T cell populations. The sample is drawn from a study of identical twins (dated by TCRdb to 2016 to 2017). A note on the overall study: To test whether fetal clonotypes persist, this study deep-sequenced TCR alpha and beta repertoires from monozygotic twins, from unrelated adults of various ages, and from cord blood. Replicate twin experiments were performed at different times using different library preparation protocols to rule out contamination. The paper as a whole reports these results and caveats: Conclusions relied on cross-sectional statistical analysis, since the same donors could not be followed over many years. Compared with coincidental sharing between unrelated individuals, out-of-frame TCR alpha sequences shared between twins had an excess of sequences with low generation probability. Abundant cord blood beta clonotypes had fewer insertions, young adult naive repertoires showed a similar but weaker trend, and memory repertoires showed no such trend. Excess twin sharing in beta out-of-frame sequences was weaker because fewer shared sequences lowered the signal-to-noise ratio. Recombination models systematically underestimated out-of-frame TCR alpha sharing in monozygotic twins but agreed with sharing between unrelated individuals. Zero-insertion analyses could be partly confounded by invariant T cells such as MAIT and iNKT, although diverse VJ usage argued against such confounding for most clonotypes.

The library was produced with 5' RACE. Sequenced on an Illumina HiSeq 2000. Template switching introduced a universal primer binding site; the final cDNA contained a unique molecular identifier, enabling accurate counting of TCR cDNA molecules. Specific primers in the conserved constant-segment region were used to synthesize first-strand cDNA for the TCR alpha and beta chains. To control for contamination, each cDNA library was double barcoded with a SMART-Mk sample barcode plus Illumina barcodes. TruSeq adapter sequences, together with Illumina sample barcodes, were added in two successive PCR steps. The TCR alpha and beta cDNA libraries were sequenced on the Illumina HiSeq platform using custom primers. In the paper's pipeline: MiGEC was used to process raw reads and extract unique molecular identifiers, and MiXCR was used to find CDR3 positions. Recombination models were inferred per individual with the repgenHMM and IGoR tools using an EM algorithm. Shared clonotype analysis was performed with the tcR package in R, normalizing sharing by the product of cloneset sizes. To study raw recombination free of thymic and clonal selection effects, out-of-frame nonproductive sequences were analyzed. The public reads were reanalyzed by TCRdb: fastp trimming at Q25, MiXCR alignment, in-frame beta chains only. Each CDR3 protein appears once, grouped with its most common genes and DNA. TCRdb assigned the V and J calls; the authors' analysis was not used. A total of around 340,000 distinct CDR3 sequences appear in this sample, more than 9% of them only once. The top ten hold roughly 7.8% of the sample.

The trim is 1 base for V and 3 bases for J, with a gap of 10 bases between the germline ends. Measured from the cysteine to the phenylalanine, the CDR3 is 16 residues long. Only CDR3 DNA is held: 48 bases, read in frame from base 1. From the germline V gene, CDR1 is SGHDN and CDR2 is FVKESK. These same records also appear under a second study, on yellow fever vaccine responses in identical twins. The second source states: According to the authors, in identical twins the way T cells responded to vaccination appeared partly convergent and partly personalized. The study precisely tracked vaccine-responding T cell clones in identical twins.

Sequences were obtained from CD8+ T cells sorted from blood. Recombination connected TRBV14 to TRBJ1-6, and the D gene may be TRBD1, 6 bases matching. The TCR originated in a woman aged 18-29 years in good health. The DNA sequence follows: TGTGCCAGCAGCCAAGGCAGGGGAATCTATAATTCACCCCTCCACTTT. Its protein product is CASSQGRGIYNSPLHF. Reference TRBV14 and TRBJ1-6 genes cover what lies past the CDR3, so the full variable domain is EAGVTQFPSHSVIEKGQTVTLRCDPISGHDNLYWYRRVMGKEIKFLLHFVKESKQDESGMPNNRFLAERTGGTYSTLKVQPAELEDSGVYFCASSQGRGIYNSPLHFGNGTRLTVT.